The next 29 T cell receptor beta chains were all read from a single sample in a study of blood T cell repertoires in COVID-19 (dated by TCRdb to about 2020). The library was made by the immunoSEQ multiplex PCR assay. TCRdb mirrors the immuneACCESS table, restricted to in-frame sequences. Some clones are absent from its copies; in checked studies, under half trace to an unresolved V gene, and the reason for the others is unknown. The sample records just over 250,000 clones, 80% to 90% of which are singletons. Roughly 10% of the sample lies in the top ten. The sequencing sample was made of peripheral blood. The receptors stem from an older woman with COVID-19, enrolled during active disease.

The rearrangement uses TRBV4-3 and TRBJ2-2; possible D gene TRBD2, 5 bases. Trimming cost V 4 bases and J 5 bases, with 11 bases left between them. In germline, CDR1 is LGHNA, CDR2 YSLEER. CDR3 length: 14 residues. The CDR3 sequence is CASSPRGKTGELFF. CDR3 nucleotide sequence: TGCGCCAGCAGCCCCCGGGGAAAGACCGGGGAGCTGTTTTTT.

The chain combines TRBV7-9 with TRBJ1-1, with 9 nucleotides matching TRBD1. CDR3 length: 18 amino acids. With 3 bases clipped from V and 2 bases from J, the junction kept 13 bases outside the gene matches. Germline CDR1 is SEHNR and CDR2 is FQNEAQ (reference sequence). The CDR3 DNA is TGTGCCAGCAGCTTCCACCTTGGGACAGGGAATCCCAACACTGAAGCTTTCTTT. Translated, it gives CASSFHLGTGNPNTEAFF.

V and J are TRBV5-5 and TRBJ1-4; weak D call: TRBD1 (6 bases). The CDR3 is 16 amino acids. Germline V gene data show CDR1 as SGHKS and CDR2 as YYEKEE (reference sequence). V lost 4 bases, J lost 0 bases, and 13 bases lay in between. CDR3 residues: CASSLRTAATNEKLFF. As DNA, the CDR3 is TGTGCCAGCAGCCTAAGGACAGCCGCAACTAATGAAAAACTGTTTTTT.

This chain links TRBV7-2 with TRBJ1-4; 7 bases align to TRBD1. This CDR3 has 13 residues. Germline lookup yields CDR1 SGHTA and CDR2 FQGNSA. Germline trimming cut 5 bases from V and 7 bases from J; bases unmatched to any gene: 4. CDR3 sequence: CASSRQGGEKLFF. The CDR3 coding sequence is TGTGCCAGCAGCCGACAGGGAGGTGAAAAACTGTTTTTT.

This clone was seen a handful of times. V is TRBV19 and J is TRBJ1-4; TRBD1 is a possible D gene (5 bases). CDR1 is LNHDA and CDR2 is SQIVND in the germline V gene (reference sequence). The V gene lost 5 bases and the J gene lost 7 bases, with 17 bases spanning the gap. The CDR3 is 15 residues long. The CDR3, as DNA: TGTGCCAGTAGTTTCGGGGGTACCGGTGGTGAAAAACTGTTTTTT. It yields the protein CASSFGGTGGEKLFF.

The CDR3 nucleotides are TGTGCCAGCACCCCCCAATCGGGAGCGGCCAGCACAGATACGCAGTATTTT. Protein sequence: CASTPQSGAASTDTQYF. The rearrangement links TRBV27 to TRBJ2-3; TRBD2 is a possible D gene (6 bases). Trimming removed 7 bases from V and 0 bases from J, with 20 bases in between. Germline CDR1 and CDR2: MNHEY and SMNVEV (reference sequence). The CDR3 runs 17 residues.

This clone was picked up one time. The gene calls are TRBV24-1 and TRBJ2-7; tentative D call: TRBD2 (5 bases). The CDR3 loop spans 16 amino acids. Germline CDR1 KGHDR, CDR2 SFDVKD. Trimming stripped 1 base from V and 0 bases from J, with 12 bases between. The CDR3 region is CATSDLVQTTSYEQYF. The CDR3 bases are TGTGCCACCAGTGATTTAGTTCAGACTACCTCCTACGAGCAGTACTTC.

The rearrangement joins TRBV7-8 to TRBJ1-5; 8 bases map to TRBD1. With 5 bases clipped from V and 2 bases from J, the junction kept 11 bases outside the gene matches. The CDR3 runs to 17 residues. Germline V gene sequence: CDR1 SGHVS, CDR2 FQNEAQ. CDR3 sequence reads: CASSLDKTGARNQPQHF. For the CDR3, the DNA is TGTGCCAGCAGCCTAGACAAGACAGGGGCTCGCAATCAGCCCCAGCATTTT.

This chain uses TRBV20-1 with TRBJ2-3, with D unresolved. CDR1 is DFQATT, CDR2 SNEGSKA, per germline (reference sequence). This CDR3 has 14 amino acids. V dropped 3 bases and J dropped 2 bases, with 12 bases sitting between them. The CDR3 DNA sequence: TGCAGTGCTAGTTTAGAAGTATTCACAGATACGCAGTATTTT. Its translation is CSASLEVFTDTQYF.

This chain connects TRBV11-3 to TRBJ1-1; a weak D match, TRBD1 (6 bases). In germline, CDR1 is SGHNT, CDR2 YENEEA. The CDR3 spans 15 residues. The V end was cut by 1 base, the J end by 4 bases, with 13 bases between. The DNA for the CDR3 is TGTGCCAGCAGCTTAGTTGGGGGCTCCGGCACTGAAGCTTTCTTT. The encoded protein is CASSLVGGSGTEAFF. The variable domain in full, with the rest retrieved from reference TRBV11-3 and TRBJ1-1, is EAGVVQSPRYKIIEKKQPVAFWCNPISGHNTLYWYLQNLGQGPELLIRYENEEAVDDSQLPKDRFSAERLKGVDSTLKIQPAELGDSAVYLCASSLVGGSGTEAFFGQGTRLTVV.

The count of this clone is one. The J gene is TRBJ2-7, the V gene TRBV27, with 7 bases fitting TRBD1. With V trimmed by 4 bases and J by 1 base, 4 bases remained unmatched. The CDR3 runs to 14 residues. Germline CDR1 and CDR2: MNHEY and SMNVEV (reference sequence). CDR3 sequence reads: CASSSWGQSYEQYF. The CDR3 DNA follows: TGTGCCAGCAGTTCCTGGGGACAGTCCTACGAGCAGTACTTC.

The chain carries TRBV29-1 and TRBJ1-2; D not certain. This CDR3 is 13 amino acids long. Per germline, CDR1 SQVTM and CDR2 ANQGSEA. The ends were cut back, 4 bases at V and 4 bases at J, with 13 bases in the middle. The CDR3 sequence: CSVGGGLGYGYTF. DNA of the CDR3: TGCAGCGTTGGGGGAGGTTTAGGCTATGGCTACACCTTC.

This chain links TRBV7-9 with TRBJ1-4; 12 nucleotides line up with TRBD1. Trimming took 5 bases from V and 6 from J; bases not matched to a gene: 4. CDR3 size: 15 residues. CDR1 is SEHNR, CDR2 FQNEAQ, per germline (reference sequence). The CDR3 is CASSQGTGGDEKLFF. The CDR3 DNA is TGTGCCAGCAGCCAAGGGACAGGGGGCGATGAAAAACTGTTTTTT.

The chain combines TRBV18 with TRBJ1-1; D not resolved. The CDR3 runs to 14 residues. Trimming took 0 bases from V and 5 from J, leaving 10 bases between them. Germline V gene lookup returns CDR1 KGHSH and CDR2 LQKENI. The CDR3 sequence is CASSPPSRVTEAFF. The CDR3 DNA sequence: TGTGCCAGCTCACCACCGTCGCGGGTTACTGAAGCTTTCTTT.

This clone showed up just once. The V and J genes are TRBV4-1 and TRBJ1-5; D not resolved. CDR1 and CDR2 (germline): MGHRA, YSYEKL. The V end was cut by 0 bases, the J end by 7 bases, with 7 bases between. The CDR3 loop spans 13 amino acids. In DNA form, the CDR3 reads TGCGCCAGCAGCCAAGAAGGGAGCCAGCCCCAGCATTTT. Protein product: CASSQEGSQPQHF.

This chain connects TRBV7-9 to TRBJ1-2; TRBD1 matches 7 bases. Trimming cost V 5 bases and J 8 bases; bases outside gene matches: 8. Looked up from germline, CDR1 is SEHNR and CDR2 is FQNEAQ (reference sequence). The CDR3 has 13 residues. The CDR3 here is CASSVDRARGYTF. The CDR3 DNA is TGTGCCAGCAGCGTCGACAGGGCGCGAGGCTACACCTTC. Using reference TRBV7-9 and TRBJ1-2 for the parts outside the CDR3, the full variable domain is DTGVSQNPRHKITKRGQNVTFRCDPISEHNRLYWYRQTLGQGPEFLTYFQNEAQLEKSRLLSDRFSAERPKGSFSTLEIQRTEQGDSAMYLCASSVDRARGYTFGSGTRLTVV.

This clone was seen a single time. The chain carries TRBV11-1 and TRBJ2-7; the match to TRBD1 covers 11 bases. The CDR3 extends over 16 amino acids. Germline lookup yields CDR1 SGHAT and CDR2 FQDESV (reference sequence). The V segment lost 5 bases and the J segment 0 bases; nucleotides outside the gene matches: 6. The CDR3 nucleotides are TGTGCCAGCAGCCCCCGGGACAGGGGGTCCTCCTACGAGCAGTACTTC. Its translation: CASSPRDRGSSYEQYF.

This sequence joins TRBV9 and TRBJ1-5; D gene uncertain. Germline loops: CDR1 SGDLS, CDR2 YYNGEE. The length of the CDR3 is 14 residues. Trimming left V 1 base short and J 7 bases short, with 12 bases between. As DNA, the CDR3 is TGTGCCAGCAGCGTACGGGTTGATGGGCAGCCCCAGCATTTT. It codes for CASSVRVDGQPQHF.

V gene TRBV10-3 combines with J gene TRBJ1-2; D is unresolved. Germline loops: CDR1 ENHRY, CDR2 SYGVKD. The CDR3 totals 13 residues. Trimming removed 5 bases at V and 0 bases at J, with 7 bases between. CDR3 sequence (DNA): TGTGCCATCAGTCACAGCCCTAACTATGGCTACACCTTC. Translated, it gives CAISHSPNYGYTF.

The J gene is TRBJ2-5, the V gene TRBV5-6, with 10 bases identical to TRBD1. From germline, CDR1 is SGHDT and CDR2 YYEEEE. This CDR3 has 16 residues. After removal of 4 bases from V and 3 bases from J, the junction contained 9 bases not matched to a gene. Written as DNA, the CDR3 is TGTGCCAGCAGCGCCACCGGGACAGGGGAAAAAGAGACCCAGTACTTC. It encodes CASSATGTGEKETQYF. Looking up the rest from reference TRBV5-6 and TRBJ2-5 gives the full variable domain: DAGVTQSPTHLIKTRGQQVTLRCSPKSGHDTVSWYQQALGQGPQFIFQYYEEEERQRGNFPDRFSGHQFPNYSSELNVNALLLGDSALYLCASSATGTGEKETQYFGPGTRLLVL.

This chain uses TRBV15 with TRBJ2-7; weak D call: TRBD2 (6 bases). There are 15 residues in the CDR3. V was shortened by 0 bases and J by 4 bases, with 13 bases between the two germline ends. Germline loops: CDR1 LNHNV, CDR2 YYDKDF (reference sequence). The CDR3 reads CATSRDRLAWYEQYF. The DNA for the CDR3 is TGTGCCACCAGCAGAGATCGCCTAGCGTGGTACGAGCAGTACTTC.

The chain couples TRBV30 to TRBJ2-3; maybe TRBD2 (5 bases). The length of the CDR3 is 15 residues. Germline CDR1 and CDR2: GTSNPN and SVGIG (reference sequence). With 0 bases removed from V and 2 bases from J, the gap between germline ends came to 12 bases. CDR3 sequence: CAWSVGSVVTDTQYF. CDR3 DNA sequence: TGTGCCTGGAGTGTAGGGAGCGTGGTCACAGATACGCAGTATTTT.

This clone was counted between two and nine times. The V and J genes are TRBV6-5 and TRBJ1-2, with 9 bases lining up with TRBD1. CDR1 is MNHEY and CDR2 is SVGAGI in the germline V gene. V lost 6 bases to trimming and J lost 7 bases; unmatched junction nucleotides: 6. The CDR3 is 13 amino acids. The CDR3 sequence: CASSLGTGIGYTF. Written as DNA, the CDR3 is TGTGCCAGCAGCTTAGGGACAGGGATTGGCTACACCTTC.

The chain carries TRBV14 and TRBJ2-7, with 7 bases identical to TRBD2. Unmatched junction bases numbered 9, after V lost 1 base and J lost 6 bases. The CDR3 is 15 residues long. The germline CDR1 and CDR2 sequences are SGHDN and FVKESK. The CDR3 DNA reads TGTGCCAGCAGCCAAGGTGCGGGAGCCGGTCGCGAGCAGTACTTC. It specifies CASSQGAGAGREQYF.

This sequence joins TRBV6-5 and TRBJ2-7, with D maybe TRBD1 (5 bases). Trimming stripped 2 bases from V and 7 bases from J, with 15 bases between. The length of the CDR3 is 14 residues. Germline CDR1 reads MNHEY; CDR2 reads SVGAGI. CDR3 in amino acids: CASSYRAAGREQYF. The CDR3 nucleotides read TGTGCCAGCAGTTACAGGGCAGCAGGGCGGGAGCAGTACTTC.

The chain employs TRBV28 and TRBJ1-2, with D unresolved. This CDR3 is built from 15 residues. V lost 1 base and J lost 8, with 17 bases in between. CDR1 MDHEN and CDR2 SYDVKM come from the germline V gene. DNA of the CDR3: TGTGCCAGCAGTTTATCCCGGCGTGACGAGGGAGGCTACACCTTC. Its translation is CASSLSRRDEGGYTF.

This clone has a single count. This sequence joins TRBV6-5 and TRBJ2-3; no clear D gene. The length of the CDR3 is 13 residues. The V end lost 0 bases, the J end lost 4 bases, and 5 bases lay between the germline ends. CDR1 is MNHEY, CDR2 SVGAGI, per germline. This chain's CDR3 is CASSYSVSDTQYF. CDR3 sequence (DNA): TGTGCCAGCAGTTACTCCGTTTCAGATACGCAGTATTTT.

This clone was seen only a few times. Here the CDR3 DNA reads TGTGCCAGCAGCGACTCGAGCGGGAGCTCCTACAATGAGCAGTTCTTC. It yields the protein CASSDSSGSSYNEQFF. The chain joins TRBV5-4 to TRBJ2-1; 8 bases agree with TRBD2. The ends lost 4 bases at V and 0 bases at J; junction bases unmatched: 6. CDR1 is SGHNT, CDR2 YYREEE, per germline (reference sequence). The CDR3 totals 16 residues.

V is TRBV29-1 and J is TRBJ1-1; no clear D gene. Deletions cut 6 bases from V and 0 bases from J, with 5 bases between. The CDR3 sequence is 11 residues long. Germline-derived CDR1 and CDR2 are SQVTM and ANQGSEA. This CDR3 is CSVRVNTEAFF. CDR3 nucleotides: TGCAGCGTCCGGGTGAACACTGAAGCTTTCTTT.